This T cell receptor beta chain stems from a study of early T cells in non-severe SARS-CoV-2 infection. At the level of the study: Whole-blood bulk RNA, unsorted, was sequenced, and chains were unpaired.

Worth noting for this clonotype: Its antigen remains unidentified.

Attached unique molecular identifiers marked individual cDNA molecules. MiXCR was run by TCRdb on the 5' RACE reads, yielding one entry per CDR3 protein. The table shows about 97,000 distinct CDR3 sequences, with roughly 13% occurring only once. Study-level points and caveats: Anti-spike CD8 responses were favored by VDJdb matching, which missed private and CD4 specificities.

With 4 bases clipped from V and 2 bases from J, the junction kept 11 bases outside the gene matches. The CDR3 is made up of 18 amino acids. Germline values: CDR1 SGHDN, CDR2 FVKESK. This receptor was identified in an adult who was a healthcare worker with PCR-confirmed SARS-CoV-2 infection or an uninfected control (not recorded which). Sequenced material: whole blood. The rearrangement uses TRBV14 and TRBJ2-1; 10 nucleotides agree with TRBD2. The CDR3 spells CASSRGEGSGRAYNEQFF. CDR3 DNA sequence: TGTGCCAGCAGCCGCGGAGAAGGAAGCGGGAGGGCCTACAATGAGCAGTTCTTC.